The entry below describes one TCR beta chain. No antigen is known for it. Base-call qualities are not available, and no considerably larger clone is one nucleotide away. Evidence of autoimmunity was found in all CD3G-deficient patients, and more severe autoimmunity was observed in two of the patients. Patients were tested at ages ranging from 2 to 39 years, and reduced naive and increased memory CD4+ and CD8+ T-cell proportions were found in the patients. The patient group comprised over 5 individuals with CD3G deficiency. An international network of physicians across the United States, Europe and Asia provided the patient samples and clinical data. Peripheral blood mononuclear cells were isolated by Ficoll density separation. A FACSAria cell sorter was used to isolate CD3+ CD8+ CD4- T cells. The multiplex PCR relied on 52 forward TRBV primers and 13 reverse TRBJ primers, and amplification bias was corrected through assay-based and computational methods. Within the immunoSEQ assay, multiplex PCR amplified rearranged TRB loci from genomic DNA. TRB amplicons were sequenced using an Illumina HiSeq platform. The study's own analysis went as follows. Custom algorithms error-filtered the raw sequences and aligned them to reference gene sequences, after which the immunoSEQ online tools were used for analysis. Frequencies of productive and nonproductive TRB rearrangements were evaluated among both unique and total sequences. Assessment of potential self-reactivity relied on the hydrophobicity of positions 6 and 7 in the TRB CDR3, along with their amino acid composition. Prism software was used to run t tests, Mann-Whitney tests or two-way ANOVA for comparisons between groups. Here the immuneACCESS table is served through TCRdb, limited to in-frame sequences with V and J called. Missing clones are a known gap in these copies; in checked studies unresolved V genes cover under half, and the rest lacks a known reason. That table furnishes V, J and clone size, whereas the DNA furnished D and trimming. The sample table records about 18,000 clones; 80% to 95% of these occur just once. The ten top clones hold around 32% of the sample.

This specimen comes from a study of regulatory T cells (dated by TCRdb to 2016 to 2019). For the study in its entirety: The study compared T-cell receptor beta repertoires of sorted regulatory, conventional CD4+ and CD8+ T cells between CD3G-deficient patients and healthy controls. Overall results and qualifications from the work: Restricted unique TRB V-J pairs and skewed V and J gene usage were observed in patient repertoires, most markedly in regulatory T cells. CD8+ T cells from patients showed a nonsignificant trend toward lower Shannon entropy than control CD8+ cells.

From a lookup of the germline V gene, CDR1 and CDR2 are SNHLY and FYNNEI. The CDR3 runs 17 residues from the cysteine to the phenylalanine. Only CDR3 DNA is held: 51 bases, read in frame from base 1. In this chain, TRBV2 is recombined with TRBJ2-5; the D element might be TRBD1 or TRBD2, as each aligns at 5 bases. The J call may be mistaken, given a closer DNA end match to TRBJ2-7. This clonotype originated in a young adult with CD3G deficiency. The sample comprised CD8+ T cells sorted from blood. The nucleotide sequence is given as TGTGCCAGCAGTGAATTTTCAAGCCCCGGGACCTCCTACGAGCAGTACTTC. This translates into CASSEFSSPGTSYEQYF.